This TCR beta chain was sequenced for a study of T cells expressing NK-cell markers. Germline V CDR1 and CDR2: SGHTA, FQGNSA. This CDR3 is built from 16 residues. From its re-call of the 5' RACE reads, TCRdb lists each CDR3 protein once, without DNA. The sample table includes approximately 550,000 distinct CDR3 sequences. Study outcomes and limitations: The dominant NKG2C+ clonotypes represented roughly 1.0-7.5% of CD8+ T cells in six or seven donors. Topping the CD3+CD56-NKG2C+ fraction as well were these clonotypes, in four donors.

Remarks on this clonotype: Antigen unknown.

The sample was blood T cells: a sorted CD56 or NKG2C T cell subset, CD4+ or CD8+ T cells, or bulk PBMC T cells (not recorded which). This TCR was sampled from a man between 18 and 29 years old in good health. This chain uses TRBV7-2 with TRBJ2-3; the TRBD2 assignment by TCRdb is unverifiable without DNA. Here the CDR3 reads CASSLMAGDSTDTQYF.